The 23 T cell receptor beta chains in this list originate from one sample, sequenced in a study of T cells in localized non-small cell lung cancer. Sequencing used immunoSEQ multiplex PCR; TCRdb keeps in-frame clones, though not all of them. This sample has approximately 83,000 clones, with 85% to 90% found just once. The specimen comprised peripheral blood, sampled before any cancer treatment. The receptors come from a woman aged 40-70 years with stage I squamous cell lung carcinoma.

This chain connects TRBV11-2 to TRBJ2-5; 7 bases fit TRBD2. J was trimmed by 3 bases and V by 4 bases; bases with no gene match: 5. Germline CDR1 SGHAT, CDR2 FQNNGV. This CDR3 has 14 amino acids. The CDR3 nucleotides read TGTGCCAGCAGCTCCCGGGACTATAAAGAGACCCAGTACTTC. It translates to CASSSRDYKETQYF.

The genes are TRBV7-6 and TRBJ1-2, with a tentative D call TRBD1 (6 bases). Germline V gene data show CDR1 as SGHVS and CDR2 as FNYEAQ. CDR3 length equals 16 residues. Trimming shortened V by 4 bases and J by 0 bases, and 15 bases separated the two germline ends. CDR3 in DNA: TGTGCCAGCAGCTCCCTTACAGGGACCACTAACTATGGCTACACCTTC. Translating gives CASSSLTGTTNYGYTF.

The CDR3 coding sequence is TGTGCCAGTAGTATGAGTAACGGGGGATATAGCAATCAGCCCCAGCATTTT. This translates into CASSMSNGGYSNQPQHF. The J gene is TRBJ1-5, the V gene TRBV19, with TRBD1 as a possible D gene (5 bases). CDR3 length equals 17 residues. The V gene lost 3 bases and the J gene lost 0 bases, with 15 bases spanning the gap. Germline values: CDR1 LNHDA, CDR2 SQIVND (reference sequence).

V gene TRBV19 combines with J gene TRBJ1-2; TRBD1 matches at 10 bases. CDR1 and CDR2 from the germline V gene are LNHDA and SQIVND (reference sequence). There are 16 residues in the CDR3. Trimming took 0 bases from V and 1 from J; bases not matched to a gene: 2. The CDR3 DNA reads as TGTGCCAGTAGTATAGAGACAGGGGGCGGTAACTATGGCTACACCTTC. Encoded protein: CASSIETGGGNYGYTF. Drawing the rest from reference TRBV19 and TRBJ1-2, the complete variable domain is DGGITQSPKYLFRKEGQNVTLSCEQNLNHDAMYWYRQDPGQGLRLIYYSQIVNDFQKGDIAEGYSVSREKKESFPLTVTSAQKNPTAFYLCASSIETGGGNYGYTFGSGTRLTVV.

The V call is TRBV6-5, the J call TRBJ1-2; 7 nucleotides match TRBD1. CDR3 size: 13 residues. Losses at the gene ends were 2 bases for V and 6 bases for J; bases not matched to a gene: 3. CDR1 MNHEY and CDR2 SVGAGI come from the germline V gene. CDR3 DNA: TGTGCCAGCAGTTACGGGACAGTTGATGGCTACACCTTC. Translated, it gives CASSYGTVDGYTF.

The CDR3 DNA is TGTGCCAGCAGCAATGAGGGCCCCTACGAGCAGTACTTC. As protein: CASSNEGPYEQYF. The chain links TRBV2 to TRBJ2-7; maybe TRBD2 (5 bases). This CDR3 comprises 13 residues. V was pared by 6 bases and J by 2 bases, with 11 bases between. The germline V gene encodes CDR1 SNHLY and CDR2 FYNNEI.

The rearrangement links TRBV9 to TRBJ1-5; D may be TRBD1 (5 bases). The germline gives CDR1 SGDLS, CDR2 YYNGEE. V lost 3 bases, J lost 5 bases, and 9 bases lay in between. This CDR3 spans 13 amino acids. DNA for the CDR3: TGTGCCAGCAGCGAAATGGGGGATCAGCCCCAGCATTTT. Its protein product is CASSEMGDQPQHF.

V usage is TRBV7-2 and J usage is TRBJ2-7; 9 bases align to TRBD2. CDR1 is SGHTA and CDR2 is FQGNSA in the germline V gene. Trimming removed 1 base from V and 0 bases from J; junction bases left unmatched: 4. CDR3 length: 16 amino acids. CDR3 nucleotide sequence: TGTGCCAGCAGCTTAGTAGCGGGGGAAAGCTCCTACGAGCAGTACTTC. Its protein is CASSLVAGESSYEQYF.

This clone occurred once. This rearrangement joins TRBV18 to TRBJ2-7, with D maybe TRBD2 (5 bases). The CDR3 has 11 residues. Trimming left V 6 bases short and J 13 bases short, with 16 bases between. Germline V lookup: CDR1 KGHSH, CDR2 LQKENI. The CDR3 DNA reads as TGTGCCAGCTCGGCCGGAGAGGGAGCCTACTTC. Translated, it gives CASSAGEGAYF.

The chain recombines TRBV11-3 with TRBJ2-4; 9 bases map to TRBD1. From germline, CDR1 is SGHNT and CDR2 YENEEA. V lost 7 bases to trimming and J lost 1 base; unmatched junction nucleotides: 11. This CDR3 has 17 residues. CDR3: CASTNRDRVGAKNIQYF. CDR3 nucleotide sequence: TGTGCCAGCACAAACCGGGACAGGGTTGGGGCCAAAAACATTCAGTACTTC.

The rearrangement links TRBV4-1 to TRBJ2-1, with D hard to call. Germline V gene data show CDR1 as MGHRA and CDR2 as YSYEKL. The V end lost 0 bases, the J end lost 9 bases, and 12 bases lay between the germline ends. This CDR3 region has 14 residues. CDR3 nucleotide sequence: TGCGCCAGCAGCCAAGACCCTGTAACGGGTGAGCAGTTCTTC. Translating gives CASSQDPVTGEQFF.

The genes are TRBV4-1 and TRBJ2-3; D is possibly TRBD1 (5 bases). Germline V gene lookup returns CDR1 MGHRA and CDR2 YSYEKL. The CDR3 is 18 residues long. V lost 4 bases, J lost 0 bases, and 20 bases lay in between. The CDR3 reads CASSPLLGQGTSTDTQYF. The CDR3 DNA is TGCGCCAGCAGCCCCCTCCTTGGTCAGGGTACTAGCACAGATACGCAGTATTTT.

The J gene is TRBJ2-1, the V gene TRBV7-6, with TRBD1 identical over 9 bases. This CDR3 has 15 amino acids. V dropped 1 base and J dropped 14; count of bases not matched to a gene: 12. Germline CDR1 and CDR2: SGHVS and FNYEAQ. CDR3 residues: CASSLGLPGQGTEFF. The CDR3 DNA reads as TGTGCCAGCAGCTTAGGACTCCCGGGACAGGGTACCGAGTTCTTC. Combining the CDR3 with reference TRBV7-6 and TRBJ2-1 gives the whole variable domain GAGVSQSPRYKVTKRGQDVALRCDPISGHVSLYWYRQALGQGPEFLTYFNYEAQQDKSGLPNDRFSAERPEGSISTLTIQRTEQRDSAMYRCASSLGLPGQGTEFFGPGTRLTVL.

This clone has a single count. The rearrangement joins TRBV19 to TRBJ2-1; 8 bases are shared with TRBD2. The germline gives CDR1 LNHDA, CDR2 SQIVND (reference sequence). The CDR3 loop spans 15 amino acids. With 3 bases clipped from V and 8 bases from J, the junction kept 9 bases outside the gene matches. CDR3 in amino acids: CASSIYGGALDEQFF. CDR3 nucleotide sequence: TGTGCCAGTAGTATCTACGGGGGGGCCTTGGATGAGCAGTTCTTC.

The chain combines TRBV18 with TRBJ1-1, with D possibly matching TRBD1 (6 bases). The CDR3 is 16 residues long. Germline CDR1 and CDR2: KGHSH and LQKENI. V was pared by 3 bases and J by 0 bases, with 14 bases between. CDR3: CASSPNRAPVNTEAFF. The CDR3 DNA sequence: TGTGCCAGCTCACCTAACAGGGCGCCGGTGAACACTGAAGCTTTCTTT.

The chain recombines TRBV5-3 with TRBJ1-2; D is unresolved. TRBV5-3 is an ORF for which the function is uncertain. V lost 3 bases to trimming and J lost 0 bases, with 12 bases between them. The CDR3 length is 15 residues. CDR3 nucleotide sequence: TGTGCCAGAAGCTGGCCGGGAGACTCTAACTATGGCTACACCTTC. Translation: CARSWPGDSNYGYTF.

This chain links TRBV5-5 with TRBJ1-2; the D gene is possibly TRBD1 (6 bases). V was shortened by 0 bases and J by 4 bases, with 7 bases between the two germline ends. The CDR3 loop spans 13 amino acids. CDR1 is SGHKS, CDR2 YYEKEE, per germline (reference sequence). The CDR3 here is CASSLDRAYGYTF. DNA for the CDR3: TGTGCCAGCAGCTTGGACAGGGCCTATGGCTACACCTTC.

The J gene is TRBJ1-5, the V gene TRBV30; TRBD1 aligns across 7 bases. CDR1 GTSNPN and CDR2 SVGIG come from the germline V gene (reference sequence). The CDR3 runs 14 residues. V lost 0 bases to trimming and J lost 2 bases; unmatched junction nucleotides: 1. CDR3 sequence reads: CAWSVTGGNQPQHF. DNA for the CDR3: TGTGCCTGGAGTGTAACAGGGGGCAATCAGCCCCAGCATTTT.

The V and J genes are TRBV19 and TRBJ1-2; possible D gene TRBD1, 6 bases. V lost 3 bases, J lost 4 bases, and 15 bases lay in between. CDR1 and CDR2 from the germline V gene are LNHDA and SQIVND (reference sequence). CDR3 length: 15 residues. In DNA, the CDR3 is TGTGCCAGTAGTATGCCCCAGGGGTCGATCTATGGCTACACCTTC. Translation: CASSMPQGSIYGYTF.

The CDR3 coding sequence is TGTGCCAGCAGCGTAGGTTCGGGACAGGGCGGAAACACCATATATTTT. Protein: CASSVGSGQGGNTIYF. This sequence joins TRBV9 and TRBJ1-3; the match to TRBD1 covers 9 bases. Trimming removed 0 bases from V and 4 bases from J; junction bases left unmatched: 5. CDR3 length: 16 residues. In germline, CDR1 is SGDLS, CDR2 YYNGEE.

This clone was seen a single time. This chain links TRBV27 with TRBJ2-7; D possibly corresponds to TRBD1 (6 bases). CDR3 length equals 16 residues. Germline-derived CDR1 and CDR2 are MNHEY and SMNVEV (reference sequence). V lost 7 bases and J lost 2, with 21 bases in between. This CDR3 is CASKTTGTLIAYEQYF. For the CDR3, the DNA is TGTGCCAGCAAAACAACCGGGACACTGATCGCCTACGAGCAGTACTTC.

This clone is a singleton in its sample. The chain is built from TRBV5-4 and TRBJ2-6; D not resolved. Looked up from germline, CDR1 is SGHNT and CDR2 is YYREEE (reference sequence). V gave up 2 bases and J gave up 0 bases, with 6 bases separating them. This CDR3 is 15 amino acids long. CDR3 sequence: CASSLLTSGANVLTF. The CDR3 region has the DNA TGTGCCAGCAGCTTATTAACCTCTGGGGCCAACGTCCTGACTTTC.

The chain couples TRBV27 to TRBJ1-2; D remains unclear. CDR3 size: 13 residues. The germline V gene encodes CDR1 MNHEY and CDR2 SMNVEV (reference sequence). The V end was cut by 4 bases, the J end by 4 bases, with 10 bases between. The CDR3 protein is CASSSRTVYGYTF. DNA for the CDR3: TGTGCCAGCAGTTCCCGGACGGTCTATGGCTACACCTTC.